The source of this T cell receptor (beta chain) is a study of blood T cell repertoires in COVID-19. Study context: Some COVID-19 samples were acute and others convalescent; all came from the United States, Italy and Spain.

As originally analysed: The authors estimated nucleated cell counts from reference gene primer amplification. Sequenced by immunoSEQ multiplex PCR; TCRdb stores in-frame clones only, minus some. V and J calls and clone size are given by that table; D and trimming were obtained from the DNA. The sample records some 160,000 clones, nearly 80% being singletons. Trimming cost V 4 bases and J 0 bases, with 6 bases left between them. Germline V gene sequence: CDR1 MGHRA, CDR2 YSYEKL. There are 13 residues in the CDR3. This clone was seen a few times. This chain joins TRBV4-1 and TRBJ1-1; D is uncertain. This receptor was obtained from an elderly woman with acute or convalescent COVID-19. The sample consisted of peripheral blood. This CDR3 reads CASSPSLNTEAFF. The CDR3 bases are TGCGCCAGCAGCCCTAGCCTGAACACTGAAGCTTTCTTT.